A selection of T cell receptor beta chains follows, all from one sample in a study of OX40 agonist ivuxolimab in advanced cancers. Method: immunoSEQ multiplex PCR; TCRdb's copy keeps in-frame clones and lacks some. This sample yields under 100,000 clones, of which over 80% are seen a single time; approximately 0.9% belongs to the top ten. The sequencing here drew on CD4+ or CD8+ T cells sorted from blood, taken in a trial of the OX40 agonist ivuxolimab. The receptors derive from an adult with an advanced solid tumor such as melanoma, head and neck, liver or kidney cancer. The CDR3 runs from the conserved cysteine through the conserved F or W. A D gene is named only where the DNA matches it firmly. Some rows have no size entry. The others give once, few or many, or a class for an expanded clone.

j_call v_call d_call clone_size cdr3_nt cdr3_aa
TRBJ2-7 TRBV2 - once TGTGCCAGCAGACCCCTTGTATGGGGGGCTGACTACGAGCAGTACTTC CASRPLVWGADYEQYF
TRBJ1-3 TRBV9 - - TGTGCCAGCAGCGTAGCAGCTTGGGGGGACTCTGGAAACACCATATATTTT CASSVAAWGDSGNTIYF
TRBJ2-2 TRBV30 - - TGTGCCTGGAATCGGTTCACTAACACCGGGGAGCTGTTTTTT CAWNRFTNTGELFF
TRBJ2-3 TRBV5-4 - - TGTGCCAGCAGCTTGTCTACAGGGAGGGATACGCAGTATTTT CASSLSTGRDTQYF
TRBJ1-3 TRBV7-2 - once TGTGCCAGCACCAGGAGACGGGACTCTGGAAACACCATATATTTT CASTRRRDSGNTIYF
TRBJ2-7 TRBV23-1 - - TGCGCCCGGGGTGGGCAGTCAACCTACGAGCAGTACTTC CARGGQSTYEQYF
TRBJ2-7 TRBV10-2 TRBD1 - TGCGCCAGCAGTGAGTCGACAGGGGGCAGGCGACCTACCCCCGGGTACGAGCAGTACTTC CASSESTGGRRPTPGYEQYF
TRBJ1-2 TRBV6-1 - once TGTGCCAGCAGCGACCTAGACGGGGGAGAATCAGGCTACACCTTC CASSDLDGGESGYTF
TRBJ1-2 TRBV4-3 TRBD1 - TGCGCCAGCAGCCAAAACAGGGGGAACTATGGCTACACCTTC CASSQNRGNYGYTF
TRBJ2-5 TRBV6-6 - - TGTGCCAGCACATCGGCAGGGTGGGGGGAGACCCAGTACTTC CASTSAGWGETQYF
TRBJ2-7 TRBV10-3 - - TGTGCCATCAGTGAGTACGGGATTTACGAGCAGTACTTC CAISEYGIYEQYF